Presented here are 31 T cell receptor beta chains from one specimen sequenced in a study of OX40 agonist ivuxolimab in advanced cancers. Generated by immunoSEQ multiplex PCR, the TCRdb table keeps only in-frame clones and is missing some. In the table there are around 73,000 clones, about nine tenths of which are singletons. The sample consisted of CD4+ or CD8+ T cells sorted from blood, taken in a trial of the OX40 agonist ivuxolimab. The receptors originated from an adult with an advanced solid tumor such as melanoma, head and neck, liver or kidney cancer.

This sequence joins TRBV2 and TRBJ1-2; D gene uncertain. CDR1 is SNHLY, CDR2 FYNNEI, per germline. V was cut by 2 bases and J by 4 bases, with 8 bases left in between. This CDR3 is built from 13 residues. In DNA, the CDR3 is TGTGCCAGCAGTGAATCGTACGGCTATGGCTACACCTTC. It yields the protein CASSESYGYGYTF. Together with reference TRBV2 and TRBJ1-2, the CDR3 gives the full variable domain: EPEVTQTPSHQVTQMGQEVILRCVPISNHLYFYWYRQILGQKVEFLVSFYNNEISEKSEIFDDQFSVERPDGSNFTLKIRSTKLEDSAMYFCASSESYGYGYTFGSGTRLTVV.

J is TRBJ2-5 and V is TRBV4-2; 11 bases align to TRBD2. This CDR3 has 18 residues. Trimming cost V 5 bases and J 2 bases; bases outside gene matches: 13. Per the germline V gene, CDR1 is LGHNA and CDR2 is YNFKEQ. The CDR3 region is CASSKGTSGGGAQETQYF. The CDR3 DNA sequence: TGTGCCAGCAGCAAGGGGACTAGCGGAGGGGGCGCACAAGAGACCCAGTACTTC.

This clone was observed once. V is TRBV11-3 and J is TRBJ2-5; 10 bases map to TRBD1. CDR3 length: 17 amino acids. CDR1 is SGHNT and CDR2 is YENEEA in the germline V gene. Trimming cost V 1 base and J 5 bases; bases outside gene matches: 10. The CDR3 nucleotides read TGTGCCAGCAGCTTAGGCAGGCGGGACAGGGGTCGGGAGACCCAGTACTTC. Its protein is CASSLGRRDRGRETQYF. Complete variable domain (other parts from reference TRBV11-3 and TRBJ2-5): EAGVVQSPRYKIIEKKQPVAFWCNPISGHNTLYWYLQNLGQGPELLIRYENEEAVDDSQLPKDRFSAERLKGVDSTLKIQPAELGDSAVYLCASSLGRRDRGRETQYFGPGTRLLVL.

The chain recombines TRBV13 with TRBJ1-4; perhaps TRBD1 as D (6 bases). This CDR3 has 18 amino acids. Germline CDR1 is PRHDT and CDR2 is FYEKMQ (reference sequence). Between the trimmed V and J ends, which lost 2 bases and 8 bases, there was a span of 24 bases. The CDR3 DNA reads as TGTGCCAGCAGCTTAAGTTTTGCGTCCGACAGGAGAGGAGAAAAACTGTTTTTT. As protein: CASSLSFASDRRGEKLFF.

This chain joins TRBV9 and TRBJ2-7; D uncertain. The CDR3 has 14 residues. The germline CDR1 and CDR2 sequences are SGDLS and YYNGEE. Trimming pared 0 bases from V and 5 bases from J, leaving 12 bases between. The CDR3 DNA sequence: TGTGCCAGCAGCGTAGATGCTGTCGGTGACGAGCAGTACTTC. Translated: CASSVDAVGDEQYF. The variable domain in full, with the rest retrieved from reference TRBV9 and TRBJ2-7, is DSGVTQTPKHLITATGQRVTLRCSPRSGDLSVYWYQQSLDQGLQFLIQYYNGEERAKGNILERFSAQQFPDLHSELNLSSLELGDSALYFCASSVDAVGDEQYFGPGTRLTVT.

The CDR3 region is CATSRDSASYEQYF. The CDR3 nucleotides are TGTGCCACCAGCAGGGACTCCGCATCCTACGAGCAGTACTTC. This rearrangement joins TRBV15 to TRBJ2-7; TRBD2 is a possible D gene (5 bases). Germline CDR1 is LNHNV and CDR2 is YYDKDF (reference sequence). The CDR3 totals 14 residues. The V end was cut by 3 bases, the J end by 1 base, with 10 bases between.

This chain uses TRBV7-3 with TRBJ2-3, with 11 bases that match TRBD2. The CDR3 is 15 amino acids. V lost 5 bases, J lost 2 bases, and 3 bases stayed unmatched. Germline V gene lookup returns CDR1 SGHTA and CDR2 FQGTGA. Here the CDR3 DNA reads TGTGCCAGCAGCGGTAGCGGGAGGGCCACAGATACGCAGTATTTT. Protein sequence: CASSGSGRATDTQYF.

The V and J genes are TRBV29-1 and TRBJ2-5; D is possibly TRBD2 (5 bases). This CDR3 has 13 residues. The ends were cut back, 6 bases at V and 5 bases at J, with 16 bases in the middle. Germline assignment: CDR1 SQVTM and CDR2 ANQGSEA. The CDR3 here is CSVNLSKRETQYF. The CDR3 nucleotides read TGCAGCGTCAATCTATCCAAGCGGGAGACCCAGTACTTC.

The rearrangement joins TRBV28 to TRBJ1-4, with 8 bases matching TRBD1. CDR1 and CDR2 (germline): MDHEN, SYDVKM. With V trimmed by 1 base and J by 8 bases, 6 bases remained unmatched. This CDR3 has 15 residues. CDR3 region: CASSLFQGAGEKLFF. The CDR3 region has the DNA TGTGCCAGCAGTTTATTTCAGGGGGCCGGAGAAAAACTGTTTTTT.

The chain uses TRBV9 and TRBJ2-2; D remains unclear. Germline lookup yields CDR1 SGDLS and CDR2 YYNGEE. This CDR3 contains 14 residues. Trimming pared 0 bases from V and 2 bases from J, leaving 5 bases between. The CDR3 nucleotides read TGTGCCAGCAGCGTAGAGGCAAACACCGGGGAGCTGTTTTTT. It yields the protein CASSVEANTGELFF.

The chain joins TRBV29-1 to TRBJ2-5; 8 nucleotides align to TRBD2. The V and J ends lost 3 bases and 1 base, in that order; junction bases with no gene match: 13. The CDR3 spans 17 residues. Germline values: CDR1 SQVTM, CDR2 ANQGSEA. The CDR3 nucleotides read TGCAGCGTTGAGGGTCCCACTAGCGGTGGGTCCCAAGAGACCCAGTACTTC. This gives the protein CSVEGPTSGGSQETQYF.

The table lists this clone with a few counts. The J gene is TRBJ1-1, the V gene TRBV10-3; D possibly corresponds to TRBD1 (5 bases). This CDR3 has 13 residues. V was clipped by 4 bases and J by 5 bases, with 11 bases between them. Germline assignment: CDR1 ENHRY and CDR2 SYGVKD. The CDR3 coding sequence is TGTGCCATCAGTGTCTCCCGGGGGACTGAAGCTTTCTTT. Protein sequence: CAISVSRGTEAFF.

This chain uses TRBV5-8 with TRBJ1-5; weak D call: TRBD1 (6 bases). The V end lost 2 bases, the J end lost 8 bases, and 17 bases lay between the germline ends. Looked up from germline, CDR1 is SGHTS and CDR2 is YDEGEE. CDR3 length: 15 residues. The CDR3 nucleotides read TGTGCCAGCAGCTTCCAGGGGCGCCCCGTGGAGCCCCAGCATTTT. This sequence encodes CASSFQGRPVEPQHF. Supplemented by reference TRBV5-8 and TRBJ1-5, the full variable domain reads EAGVTQSPTHLIKTRGQQATLRCSPISGHTSVYWYQQALGLGLQFLLWYDEGEERNRGNFPPRFSGRQFPNYSSELNVNALELEDSALYLCASSFQGRPVEPQHFGDGTRLSIL.

The V gene is TRBV11-1, the J gene TRBJ2-7; 11 bases are shared with TRBD2. The CDR3 covers 14 residues. CDR1 and CDR2 (germline): SGHAT, FQDESV (reference sequence). Trimming cost V 5 bases and J 6 bases; bases outside gene matches: 6. CDR3 residues: CASSLGLAAFEQYF. The CDR3 DNA reads TGTGCCAGCAGCCTGGGACTAGCGGCGTTCGAGCAGTACTTC.

V is TRBV28 and J is TRBJ2-1; D gene ambiguous. V lost 6 bases, J lost 4 bases, and 13 bases lay in between. This CDR3 has 14 residues. Germline values: CDR1 MDHEN, CDR2 SYDVKM. The CDR3 DNA follows: TGTGCCAGCAGCTCTCACCCAGCGTACAATGAGCAGTTCTTC. Amino acids: CASSSHPAYNEQFF.

The rearrangement links TRBV4-1 to TRBJ2-7; possibly TRBD1 for D (6 bases). CDR1 and CDR2 (germline): MGHRA, YSYEKL. The CDR3 is 14 amino acids. Trimming stripped 4 bases from V and 6 bases from J, with 16 bases between. In DNA, the CDR3 is TGCGCCAGCAGCCCTTATCGGACAGTCGGCGAGCAGTACTTC. Protein sequence: CASSPYRTVGEQYF.

In DNA form, the CDR3 reads TGTGCCAGTAGTATCCCGCCGCCTACTAACTATGGCTACACCTTC. As protein: CASSIPPPTNYGYTF. V is TRBV19 and J is TRBJ1-2; no clear D gene. CDR1 is LNHDA, CDR2 SQIVND, per germline (reference sequence). The CDR3 consists of 15 residues. Trimming pared 3 bases from V and 0 bases from J, leaving 11 bases between.

This clone was recorded once. The genes are TRBV5-1 and TRBJ2-2; 9 nucleotides match TRBD2. This CDR3 is built from 16 residues. CDR1 and CDR2 (germline): SGHRS, YFSETQ. Unmatched junction bases numbered 12, after V lost 5 bases and J lost 7 bases. The CDR3 nucleotides read TGCGCCAGCAGACCGACGCTAGCGGGATGGAGCGGGGAGCTGTTTTTT. Translation: CASRPTLAGWSGELFF.

This clone was seen only a few times. The chain recombines TRBV27 with TRBJ2-7; D perhaps matches TRBD1 (6 bases). Germline CDR1 MNHEY, CDR2 SMNVEV (reference sequence). The CDR3 totals 15 residues. Between the trimmed V and J ends, which lost 5 bases and 0 bases, there was a span of 14 bases. The CDR3 region has the DNA TGTGCCAGCAGTCCATCCGGGACAAACTCCTACGAGCAGTACTTC. Translated, it gives CASSPSGTNSYEQYF.

Only a few counts were recorded for this clone. CDR3 residues: CASSLPGAKQYF. The DNA for the CDR3 is TGTGCCAGCAGTTTACCGGGAGCGAAGCAGTACTTC. The chain uses TRBV28 and TRBJ2-7, with D perhaps TRBD2 (6 bases). The CDR3 contains 12 residues. Per germline, CDR1 MDHEN and CDR2 SYDVKM. The V end lost 2 bases, the J end lost 8 bases, and 10 bases lay between the germline ends.

The chain couples TRBV28 to TRBJ2-3, with a weak D call TRBD2 (6 bases). This CDR3 contains 16 residues. The germline gives CDR1 MDHEN, CDR2 SYDVKM. Between the trimmed V and J ends, which lost 6 bases and 0 bases, there was a span of 16 bases. The CDR3 DNA follows: TGTGCCAGCAGCCAGTGGGGTGCGGGGAGCACAGATACGCAGTATTTT. Its translation is CASSQWGAGSTDTQYF.

J is TRBJ2-7 and V is TRBV7-2; D call uncertain. V shed 4 bases and J shed 4 bases, with 8 bases lying between them. The CDR3 contains 12 residues. The germline V gene has CDR1 SGHTA and CDR2 FQGNSA. The CDR3 loop reads CASSSQIYEQYF. The CDR3 region has the DNA TGTGCCAGCAGCTCCCAGATTTACGAGCAGTACTTC.

The chain combines TRBV15 with TRBJ2-7; maybe TRBD1 (5 bases). Germline V CDR1 and CDR2: LNHNV, YYDKDF (reference sequence). The CDR3 is 15 residues long. V was pared by 1 base and J by 5 bases, with 15 bases between. The CDR3 DNA reads TGTGCCACCAGCAGAGGCGATGCAGGGTCCCACGAGCAGTACTTC. It codes for CATSRGDAGSHEQYF. Complete variable domain (other parts from reference TRBV15 and TRBJ2-7): DAMVIQNPRYQVTQFGKPVTLSCSQTLNHNVMYWYQQKSSQAPKLLFHYYDKDFNNEADTPDNFQSRRPNTSFCFLDIRSPGLGDTAMYLCATSRGDAGSHEQYFGPGTRLTVT.

This chain uses TRBV9 with TRBJ2-2; TRBD1 is a possible D gene (5 bases). The germline CDR1 and CDR2 sequences are SGDLS and YYNGEE. The V end was cut by 0 bases, the J end by 4 bases, with 10 bases between. The CDR3 covers 15 residues. CDR3 in amino acids: CASSVVGASTGELFF. CDR3 sequence (DNA): TGTGCCAGCAGCGTAGTTGGGGCCAGCACCGGGGAGCTGTTTTTT.

The V call is TRBV9, the J call TRBJ2-2; TRBD1 agrees at 7 bases. Germline lookup yields CDR1 SGDLS and CDR2 YYNGEE. The junction had 1 base not matched to a gene; V was cut back by 2 bases and J by 3 bases. This CDR3 has 14 amino acids. CDR3 sequence: CASSVTGYTGELFF. The CDR3 DNA is TGTGCCAGCAGCGTGACAGGGTACACCGGGGAGCTGTTTTTT. Variable domain in full (rest from reference TRBV9 and TRBJ2-2): DSGVTQTPKHLITATGQRVTLRCSPRSGDLSVYWYQQSLDQGLQFLIQYYNGEERAKGNILERFSAQQFPDLHSELNLSSLELGDSALYFCASSVTGYTGELFFGEGSRLTVL.

The chain combines TRBV14 with TRBJ2-2, with no clear D. Germline V gene sequence: CDR1 SGHDN, CDR2 FVKESK. The CDR3 has 13 amino acids. Trimming pared 1 base from V and 6 bases from J, leaving 6 bases between. The CDR3 sequence is CASSQVRSGELFF. The CDR3 nucleotides read TGTGCCAGCAGCCAAGTACGATCCGGGGAGCTGTTTTTT.

The chain couples TRBV28 to TRBJ2-2; 9 bases are shared with TRBD1. Germline V CDR1 and CDR2: MDHEN, SYDVKM. The CDR3 spans 15 residues. After removal of 6 bases from V and 4 bases from J, the junction contained 6 bases not matched to a gene. The CDR3 DNA is TGTGCCAGCAGCATGACAGGGGGTATCACCGGGGAGCTGTTTTTT. This gives the protein CASSMTGGITGELFF.

This clone was detected once. The gene calls are TRBV6-1 and TRBJ1-2; 9 bases line up with TRBD1. Germline CDR1 is MNHNS and CDR2 is SASEGT. The CDR3 runs to 14 residues. V shed 4 bases, J shed 4 bases, and the junction held 4 bases outside the gene matches. CDR3 sequence reads: CASSGDRGGYGYTF. In nucleotides, the CDR3 is TGTGCCAGCAGTGGCGACAGGGGGGGCTATGGCTACACCTTC.

V is TRBV5-1 and J is TRBJ2-7; no definite D call. Trimming shortened V by 0 bases and J by 3 bases, and 10 bases separated the two germline ends. In germline, CDR1 is SGHRS, CDR2 YFSETQ. The CDR3 is 14 residues long. Written as DNA, the CDR3 is TGCGCCAGCAGCTTGGATGGGCAGCTCTACGAGCAGTACTTC. Translation gives CASSLDGQLYEQYF.

The rearrangement uses TRBV19 and TRBJ2-3, with 13 positions matching TRBD2. V lost 4 bases and J lost 6; bases outside the gene matches: 13. The CDR3 runs 18 residues. Germline CDR1 reads LNHDA; CDR2 reads SQIVND (reference sequence). The DNA of the CDR3 is TGTGCCAGTAGTAAATACCGACTAGCGGGAGGAGGTGTGGATACGCAGTATTTT. Translation: CASSKYRLAGGGVDTQYF. The full variable domain, rest sourced from reference TRBV19 and TRBJ2-3, is DGGITQSPKYLFRKEGQNVTLSCEQNLNHDAMYWYRQDPGQGLRLIYYSQIVNDFQKGDIAEGYSVSREKKESFPLTVTSAQKNPTAFYLCASSKYRLAGGGVDTQYFGPGTRLTVL.

V and J are TRBV19 and TRBJ2-7, with D tentatively TRBD1 or TRBD2 (5 bases each). CDR1 LNHDA and CDR2 SQIVND come from the germline V gene (reference sequence). CDR3 length: 13 residues. The V gene lost 5 bases and the J gene lost 2 bases, with 10 bases spanning the gap. CDR3 nucleotides: TGTGCCAGTAGTGTGGGACGTCCCTACGAGCAGTACTTC. Protein product: CASSVGRPYEQYF.